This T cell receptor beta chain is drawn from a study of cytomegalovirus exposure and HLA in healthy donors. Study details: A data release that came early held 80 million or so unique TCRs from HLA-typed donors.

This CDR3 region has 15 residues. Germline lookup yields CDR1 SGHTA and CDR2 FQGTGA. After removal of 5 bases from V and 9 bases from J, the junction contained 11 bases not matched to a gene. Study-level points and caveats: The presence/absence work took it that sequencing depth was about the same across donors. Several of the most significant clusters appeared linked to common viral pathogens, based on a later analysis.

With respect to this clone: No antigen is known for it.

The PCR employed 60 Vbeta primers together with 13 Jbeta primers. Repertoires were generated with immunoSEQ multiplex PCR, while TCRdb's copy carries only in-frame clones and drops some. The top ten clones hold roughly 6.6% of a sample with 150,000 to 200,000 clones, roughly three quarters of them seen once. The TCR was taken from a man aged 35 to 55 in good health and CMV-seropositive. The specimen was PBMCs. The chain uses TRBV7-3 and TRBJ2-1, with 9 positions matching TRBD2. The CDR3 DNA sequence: TGTGCCAGCAGCCGTTTTAGCGGGGGAGTACGTGAGCAGTTCTTC. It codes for CASSRFSGGVREQFF.